The 14 T cell receptor beta chains below come from one sample, sequenced in a study of spatial heterogeneity in lung cancer. Using its own MiXCR run on the 5' RACE reads, TCRdb lists one record per CDR3 protein. The sample contains approximately 40,000 distinct CDR3 sequences, 4% to 6% of which appear only once. Time point noted: sample taken at primary tumor resection. From tumor, nontumor lung or frozen PBMC, whole RNA was taken unsorted for sequencing. The source material was PBMCs, sampled at surgery. Every receptor here comes from a female donor with early-stage non-small cell lung cancer.

A few counts support this clonotype. The chain links TRBV5-1 to TRBJ2-1, with TRBD1 matching 9 bases. Trimming removed 3 bases from V and 4 bases from J; junction bases left unmatched: 8. CDR3 size: 16 residues. In germline, CDR1 is SGHRS, CDR2 YFSETQ. The CDR3 DNA reads TGCGCCAGCAGCTCGTCCCCGGGACAGGGTTACAATGAGCAGTTCTTC. It encodes CASSSSPGQGYNEQFF.

This clonotype was observed a handful of times. The chain recombines TRBV11-2 with TRBJ2-3, with no clear D. The CDR3 has 12 residues. Trimming removed 8 bases from V and 5 bases from J, with 11 bases in between. The germline V gene has CDR1 SGHAT and CDR2 FQNNGV. The CDR3 bases are TGTGCCAGCGGGCGCGTGGGAGATACGCAGTATTTT. This encodes CASGRVGDTQYF.

This clonotype has ten or more counts. This rearrangement joins TRBV10-3 to TRBJ1-2, with 7 bases identical to TRBD1. This CDR3 has 13 amino acids. CDR1 and CDR2 (germline): ENHRY, SYGVKD. V lost 6 bases to trimming and J lost 6 bases; unmatched junction nucleotides: 7. CDR3 sequence: CAIRPPGGHGYTF. The CDR3 DNA reads TGTGCCATCAGGCCCCCAGGGGGGCATGGCTACACCTTC.

In this sample, this clonotype turned up many times. The CDR3 nucleotides read TGTGCCAGCAGCTTATGGGCGGGAGATACGCAGTATTTT. It is translated as CASSLWAGDTQYF. The chain carries TRBV5-6 and TRBJ2-3; perhaps TRBD2 as D (5 bases). CDR3 size: 13 residues. Trimming removed 2 bases from V and 5 bases from J, with 9 bases in between. Germline V lookup: CDR1 SGHDT, CDR2 YYEEEE.

This clonotype was counted many times. The CDR3 is CSAPPTGDSEKLFF. For the CDR3, the DNA is TGCAGTGCTCCACCGACAGGAGATAGTGAAAAACTGTTTTTT. The V gene is TRBV20-1, the J gene TRBJ1-4; D possibly corresponds to TRBD1 (6 bases). The CDR3 contains 14 residues. The germline V and J ends were trimmed by 5 bases and 7 bases, with 17 bases remaining between them. CDR1 is DFQATT and CDR2 is SNEGSKA in the germline V gene (reference sequence).

This clonotype has at least ten counts. The chain uses TRBV5-6 and TRBJ2-1; no definite D call. Germline CDR1 reads SGHDT; CDR2 reads YYEEEE. Trimming cost V 2 bases and J 4 bases, with 4 bases left between them. The CDR3 is 12 amino acids. CDR3 sequence (DNA): TGTGCCAGCAGCTTTGGGTACAATGAGCAGTTCTTC. It specifies CASSFGYNEQFF.

This clonotype has at least ten counts. The chain couples TRBV11-2 to TRBJ1-1; perhaps TRBD1 as D (5 bases). V lost 4 bases, J lost 4 bases, and 13 bases lay in between. The CDR3 length is 14 residues. Germline values: CDR1 SGHAT, CDR2 FQNNGV. The CDR3 DNA follows: TGTGCCAGCAGCTCGACCCGGGACGGCACTGAAGCTTTCTTT. It yields the protein CASSSTRDGTEAFF.

In this sample, this clonotype turned up many times. The CDR3, as DNA: TGTGCCAGCAGCGGAACAGCTCTAGGGACTGAAGCTTTCTTT. It translates to CASSGTALGTEAFF. This chain joins TRBV9 and TRBJ1-1; D unclear. CDR1 and CDR2 (germline): SGDLS, YYNGEE. The germline V and J ends were trimmed by 3 bases and 5 bases, with 14 bases remaining between them. The CDR3 runs to 14 residues.

This clonotype was counted many times. The CDR3 nucleotides are TGCGCCAGCAGCTGGACAGGGGCCGTGTCGAACACTGAAGCTTTCTTT. Translated: CASSWTGAVSNTEAFF. The rearrangement links TRBV5-1 to TRBJ1-1; 9 bases are shared with TRBD1. Germline V gene lookup returns CDR1 SGHRS and CDR2 YFSETQ. The ends lost 3 bases at V and 1 base at J; junction bases unmatched: 7. The CDR3 is made up of 16 amino acids.

This clonotype was observed many times. The rearrangement joins TRBV7-2 to TRBJ2-2, with a possible D match to TRBD2 (6 bases). Trimming stripped 0 bases from V and 7 bases from J, with 12 bases between. The CDR3 is 15 amino acids. CDR1 and CDR2 from the germline V gene are SGHTA and FQGNSA. CDR3 DNA sequence: TGTGCCAGCAGCTTAGCCTGGGGGACTGACGGGGAGCTGTTTTTT. Translation gives CASSLAWGTDGELFF.

This clonotype was seen ten or more times. The chain employs TRBV11-2 and TRBJ2-1; D is unresolved. The CDR3 is 12 amino acids. Germline CDR1 is SGHAT and CDR2 is FQNNGV. With 3 bases removed from V and 5 bases from J, the gap between germline ends came to 5 bases. CDR3 amino acids: CASSFLDNEQFF. CDR3 DNA: TGTGCCAGCAGCTTTTTGGACAATGAGCAGTTCTTC.

This clonotype was seen at least ten times. V usage is TRBV7-6 and J usage is TRBJ2-5; D gene unclear. The CDR3 is made up of 15 amino acids. The V gene lost 0 bases and the J gene lost 8 bases, with 16 bases spanning the gap. Germline-derived CDR1 and CDR2 are SGHVS and FNYEAQ. The CDR3 nucleotides read TGTGCCAGCAGCTTAGCGGCAGACTGGCAACCTACCCAGTACTTC. It is translated as CASSLAADWQPTQYF.

This clonotype was seen a handful of times. This rearrangement joins TRBV11-2 to TRBJ2-7, with D unclear. This CDR3 has 15 residues. Germline-derived CDR1 and CDR2 are SGHAT and FQNNGV. With 4 bases removed from V and 0 bases from J, the gap between germline ends came to 13 bases. CDR3 sequence: CASSSPRRSSYEQYF. CDR3 in DNA: TGTGCCAGCAGCTCCCCCCGTAGGAGCTCCTACGAGCAGTACTTC.

At least ten counts were recorded for this clonotype. The rearrangement uses TRBV29-1 and TRBJ2-6; no firm D call. Germline loops: CDR1 SQVTM, CDR2 ANQGSEA. With 3 bases removed from V and 4 bases from J, the gap between germline ends came to 4 bases. The CDR3 spans 12 residues. CDR3 sequence (DNA): TGCAGCGTTGACTCCGGGGCCAACGTCCTGACTTTC. It codes for CSVDSGANVLTF.